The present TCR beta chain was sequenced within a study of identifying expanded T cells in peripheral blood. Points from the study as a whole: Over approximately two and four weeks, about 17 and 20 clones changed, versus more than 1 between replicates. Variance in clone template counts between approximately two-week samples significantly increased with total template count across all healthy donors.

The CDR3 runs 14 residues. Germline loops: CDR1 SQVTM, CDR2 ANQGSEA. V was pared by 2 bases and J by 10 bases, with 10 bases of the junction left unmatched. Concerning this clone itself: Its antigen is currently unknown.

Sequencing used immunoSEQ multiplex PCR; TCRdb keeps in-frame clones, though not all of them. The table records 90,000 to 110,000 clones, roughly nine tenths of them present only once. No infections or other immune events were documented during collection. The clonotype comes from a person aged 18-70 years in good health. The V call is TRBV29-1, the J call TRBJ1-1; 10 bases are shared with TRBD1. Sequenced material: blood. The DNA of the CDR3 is TGCAGCGTTGAATCAATGACAGGGGGCAGGAGAGCTTTCTTT. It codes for CSVESMTGGRRAFF.